This T cell receptor (beta chain) is drawn from a study of OX40 agonist ivuxolimab in advanced cancers. Looking at the study overall: Patients received ivuxolimab, an intravenous treatment, every 2 weeks at 0.01 to 10 mg/kg.

Autoimmune disease history or systemic immunosuppression excluded patients. The CDR3 is made up of 15 amino acids. V shed 1 base and J shed 0 bases, with 7 bases lying between them. Germline CDR1 LNHDA, CDR2 SQIVND (reference sequence). The data were produced by immunoSEQ multiplex PCR, yet TCRdb's version contains in-frame clones alone and is incomplete. The sample holds roughly 19,000 clones, roughly 80% seen once. This receptor was identified in an adult with an advanced solid tumor such as melanoma, head and neck, liver or kidney cancer. This material consisted of CD4+ or CD8+ T cells sorted from blood, taken in a trial of the OX40 agonist ivuxolimab. The V and J genes are TRBV19 and TRBJ1-5; tentatively, D is TRBD1 (6 bases). CDR3 sequence reads: CASSIGQASNQPQHF. Written as DNA, the CDR3 is TGTGCCAGTAGTATAGGACAGGCTAGCAATCAGCCCCAGCATTTT.